Listed here are 6 T cell receptor beta chains from one sample, sequenced in a study of monozygotic twins with inflammatory bowel disease. From the 5' RACE reads, TCRdb lists one entry per CDR3 protein and no DNA. The data show some 300,000 distinct CDR3 sequences, and the top ten clones hold 5% to 6%. The source material was blood. These receptors came from a human donor with ulcerative colitis or Crohn's disease, or a healthy co-twin of an affected twin (not recorded which).

The J gene is TRBJ2-7, the V gene TRBV28; TCRdb indicates TRBD2, and absent DNA this call remains unverified. Germline V CDR1 and CDR2: MDHEN, SYDVKM. The CDR3 has 13 residues. The CDR3 sequence: CAAYGKNSYEQYF.

The chain combines TRBV12-3 or TRBV12-4 with TRBJ1-5; TCRdb proposes TRBD1, but this gene call is untestable without DNA. This CDR3 comprises 16 residues. CDR3 loop: CASSPLDRAPYGAQHF.

The chain couples TRBV15 to TRBJ1-5. CDR1 and CDR2 from the germline V gene are LNHNV and YYDKDF (reference sequence). The CDR3 covers 16 residues. The CDR3 is CATSRDIQSLNQPQHF.

The rearrangement links TRBV7-2 to TRBJ2-7; with no DNA, the TCRdb D assignment of TRBD1 cannot be verified. Looked up from germline, CDR1 is SGHTA and CDR2 is FQGNSA. The CDR3 is made up of 15 amino acids. CDR3 sequence: CASSLGGTGNYEQYF.

The CDR3 loop is CASSNLRIGDQFF. The chain combines TRBV7-9 with TRBJ2-1. The CDR3 extends over 13 amino acids. The germline CDR1 and CDR2 sequences are SEHNR and FQNEAQ (reference sequence).

The chain is built from TRBV7-7 and TRBJ2-2; the TCRdb D gene call, TRBD2, has no DNA to confirm it. The CDR3 consists of 16 residues. Germline CDR1 SSHAT, CDR2 FNYEAQ (reference sequence). CDR3 region: CASSPGLNSNTGELFF.